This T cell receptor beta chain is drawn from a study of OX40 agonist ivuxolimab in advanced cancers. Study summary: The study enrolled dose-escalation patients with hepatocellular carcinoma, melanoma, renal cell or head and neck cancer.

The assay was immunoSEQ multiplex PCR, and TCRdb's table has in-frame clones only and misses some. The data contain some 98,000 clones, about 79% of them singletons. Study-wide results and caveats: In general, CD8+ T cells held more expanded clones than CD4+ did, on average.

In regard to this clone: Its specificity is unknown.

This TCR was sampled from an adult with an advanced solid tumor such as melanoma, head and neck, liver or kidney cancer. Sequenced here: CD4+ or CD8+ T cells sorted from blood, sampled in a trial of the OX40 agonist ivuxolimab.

In DNA form, the CDR3 reads TGTGCCAGCAGCCCGGACAGGGTGGCCCGGAACACTGAAGCTTTCTTT. Amino acids: CASSPDRVARNTEAFF. This chain links TRBV5-4 with TRBJ1-1, with 8 positions matching TRBD1. Per germline, CDR1 SGHNT and CDR2 YYREEE (reference sequence). Germline trimming cut 4 bases from V and 1 base from J; bases unmatched to any gene: 9. The CDR3 sequence is 16 residues long.